This TCR beta chain was identified during a study of cytomegalovirus exposure and HLA in healthy donors. Study observations and caveats: A later analysis linked a missense variant in DCLRE1C to the trimming of TCR beta V and J genes. According to reports, the classifier identified cytomegalovirus status with high specificity and sensitivity. Most CMV-associated TCR beta chains appeared HLA-restricted in a later analysis. A later analysis found TCR association rates differed by HLA locus, highest for DRB1 and lowest for HLA-C.

With regard to this clone: Its antigen remains unknown.

This CDR3 region has 13 residues. Germline V CDR1 and CDR2: LGHNA, YNFKEQ. V was shortened by 4 bases and J by 3 bases, with 7 bases between the two germline ends. The primer mix had 60 Vbeta and 13 Jbeta primers. Sequencing was performed with immunoSEQ multiplex PCR; in TCRdb, only in-frame clones are kept and a portion is missing. Here the sample spans 150,000 to 200,000 clones, approximately 80% being singletons. This receptor was obtained from a boy younger than 18 in good health and CMV-seronegative. Sequenced sample: PBMCs. The gene calls are TRBV4-2 and TRBJ1-3; D is unclear. Written as DNA, the CDR3 is TGTGCCAGCAGCCTCCCCCATGGAAACACCATATATTTT. It encodes CASSLPHGNTIYF.